This T cell receptor (beta chain) was identified in a study of identifying expanded T cells in peripheral blood. This clone was detected many times. Data came from immunoSEQ multiplex PCR; TCRdb stores just in-frame clones and leaves some out. The sample lists under 130,000 clones, roughly 91% occurring once. CDR3 length: 15 amino acids. V lost 5 bases and J lost 7; bases outside the gene matches: 7. Germline assignment: CDR1 SGHTA and CDR2 FQGNSA. The TCR originated in a person aged 18 to 69 in good health. This chain connects TRBV7-2 to TRBJ2-1, with 11 positions matching TRBD2. Sequences were obtained from blood. CDR3 protein: CASSLTSGVGNEQFF. Written as DNA, the CDR3 is TGTGCCAGCAGCCTGACTAGCGGGGTAGGAAATGAGCAGTTCTTC.